Listed below are T cell receptor beta chains from one sample, sequenced in a study of blood T cell repertoires in COVID-19. Clones were read by immunoSEQ multiplex PCR, and TCRdb kept only the in-frame ones, dropping some. The sample includes 150,000 to 200,000 clones, roughly 90% seen only once; the top ten take about a tenth. Sequencing used peripheral blood. The origin of the receptors is a woman aged 55 to 70 with COVID-19, enrolled during active disease. Each CDR3 is given with its conserved first and last residue. The order of the fields is CDR3 DNA, CDR3 protein, D gene, clone size, J gene, V gene. A D gene is named only where the DNA matches it firmly. Clone size is shown for a subset of rows, as once, few, many or a class of expanded clone.

TGTGCCAGCAGCTCTTTCGGACTAGCGGGAGGAAACGAGCAGTACTTC CASSSFGLAGGNEQYF TRBD2 . TRBJ2-7 TRBV5-4
TGTGCCAGCAGGCCAACTAGCGGGAGTTACAATGAGCAGTTCTTC CASRPTSGSYNEQFF TRBD2 few TRBJ2-1 TRBV7-3
TGTGCCAGCAGTTCCCCGCCGAGATTTGAAGCTTTCTTT CASSSPPRFEAFF . . TRBJ1-1 TRBV6-2/TRBV6-3
TGTGCCAGCAGCTCAAAACAGGGGAAAGACACTGAAGCTTTCTTT CASSSKQGKDTEAFF TRBD1 . TRBJ1-1 TRBV5-4
TGCGCCAGCAGCTTAGCGGGAAACACCATATATTTT CASSLAGNTIYF . . TRBJ1-3 TRBV5-1
TGTGCCAGCAGCCGAGTTATCTACAATGAGCAGTTCTTC CASSRVIYNEQFF . . TRBJ2-1 TRBV9
TGTGCCAGCAGCCGACAGCTTTACTATGGCTACACCTTC CASSRQLYYGYTF . . TRBJ1-2 TRBV6-2/TRBV6-3
TGTGCCAGCAGCCGTGCAACTAATGAAAAACTGTTTTTT CASSRATNEKLFF . . TRBJ1-4 TRBV7-2
TGCGCCAGCAGCCTGCAACGGGACACCTACGAGCAGTACTTC CASSLQRDTYEQYF . . TRBJ2-7 TRBV4-3
TGCGCCAGCAGCTTGGATGCGGCGGGGGGGTCCTCCTACGAGCAGTACTTC CASSLDAAGGSSYEQYF TRBD2 . TRBJ2-7 TRBV5-1
TGTGCCAGCAGGACTAGCGGGAGTTCGGATACGCAGTATTTT CASRTSGSSDTQYF TRBD2 . TRBJ2-3 TRBV14
TGTGCCAGCAGCCCCCGAGCAGGGACTCAAGAGACCCAGTACTTC CASSPRAGTQETQYF . once TRBJ2-5 TRBV9
TGTGCCAGCAGCATCGGACAGGAGTACAGCTCCTACAATGAGCAGTTCTTC CASSIGQEYSSYNEQFF TRBD1 . TRBJ2-1 TRBV9
TGTGCCAGCAGCGGGGCCTCTGGAAACACCATATATTTT CASSGASGNTIYF . . TRBJ1-3 TRBV9
TGTGCCAGCAGCTTTGTCCAGGACAGGGGAGAGACCCAGTACTTC CASSFVQDRGETQYF TRBD1 . TRBJ2-5 TRBV5-6
TGCGCCAGCAGCCGAGCTCGGGGGGCTCCGACTCGGGCTGAAGCTTTCTTT CASSRARGAPTRAEAFF . . TRBJ1-1 TRBV4-1
TGTGCCAGCAGCTTAGCGCTAGGGACAGGCTTCTCTGGGGCCAACGTCCTGACTTTC CASSLALGTGFSGANVLTF TRBD1 . TRBJ2-6 TRBV7-9
TGTGCCAGCAGCACCCGCCCATTTCCTAGCGGGGAGGGTCCTGAGCAGTTCTTC CASSTRPFPSGEGPEQFF . . TRBJ2-1 TRBV21-1
TGTGCCAGCAGTTACTCGCGTAGCGGGAGGGCCGGCGAGCAGTACTTC CASSYSRSGRAGEQYF TRBD2 . TRBJ2-7 TRBV6-2/TRBV6-3
TGTGCCAGCAGCTCAAACCGGGACATAGAGGACACTGAAGCTTTCTTT CASSSNRDIEDTEAFF . few TRBJ1-1 TRBV7-3
TGCAGCGTTCCGGAGGGGGCTGGCAATCAGCCCCAGCATTTT CSVPEGAGNQPQHF TRBD1 . TRBJ1-5 TRBV29-1
TGTGCCACCAGCAGAGTAGCGGGAGGGGGCACAGATACGCAGTATTTT CATSRVAGGGTDTQYF TRBD2 . TRBJ2-3 TRBV15
TGCGCCAGCAGCTTGTCCCCGGGAGGCACAGATACGCAGTATTTT CASSLSPGGTDTQYF . . TRBJ2-3 TRBV5-1
TGTGCCAGCAGTTTTGGACAGGGATTCGAGCAGTACTTC CASSFGQGFEQYF TRBD1 . TRBJ2-7 TRBV6-2/TRBV6-3
TGTGCCAGTAGTATAGTCTTCTCCGGGGAGCAGTTCTTC CASSIVFSGEQFF . . TRBJ2-1 TRBV19
TGTGCCAGCAGTGAATTCCCCAGTAGGGGGGGAGATCAGCCCCAGCATTTT CASSEFPSRGGDQPQHF . . TRBJ1-5 TRBV6-1